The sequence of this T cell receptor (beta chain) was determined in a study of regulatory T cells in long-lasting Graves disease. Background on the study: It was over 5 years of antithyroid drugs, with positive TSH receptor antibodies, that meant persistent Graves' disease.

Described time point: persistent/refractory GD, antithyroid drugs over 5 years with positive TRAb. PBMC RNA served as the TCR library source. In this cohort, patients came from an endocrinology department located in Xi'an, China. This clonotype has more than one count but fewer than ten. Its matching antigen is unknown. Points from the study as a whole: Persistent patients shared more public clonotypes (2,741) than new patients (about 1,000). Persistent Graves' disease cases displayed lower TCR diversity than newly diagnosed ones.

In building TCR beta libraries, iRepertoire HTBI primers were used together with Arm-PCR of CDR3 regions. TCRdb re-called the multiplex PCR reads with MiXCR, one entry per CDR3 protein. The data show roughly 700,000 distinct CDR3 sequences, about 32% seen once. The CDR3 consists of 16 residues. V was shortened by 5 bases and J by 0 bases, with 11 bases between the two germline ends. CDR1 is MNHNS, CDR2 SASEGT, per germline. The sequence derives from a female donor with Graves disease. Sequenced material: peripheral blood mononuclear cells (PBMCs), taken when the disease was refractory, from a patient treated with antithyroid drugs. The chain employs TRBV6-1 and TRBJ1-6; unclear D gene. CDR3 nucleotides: TGTGCCAGCAGTTACGGGGAGAGCTCCTATAATTCACCCCTCCACTTT. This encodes CASSYGESSYNSPLHF.